This T cell receptor (beta chain) was retrieved from a study of T cells after posttransplantation cyclophosphamide. Findings and caveats of the study: Blood and skin or GI T cell repertoires showed limited TRB overlap. Donor CD8+ memory clones often dominated recipient blood repertoires at later times. Recipient CMV seropositivity and CMV reactivation strongly tracked TRB clonality.

Cyclophosphamide on days +3 and +4 followed busulfan-fludarabine conditioning and a marrow graft. The CDR3 contains 15 residues. Germline assignment: CDR1 SGHKS and CDR2 YYEKEE (reference sequence). Remarks on this clone: The antigen is undetermined. At one of its ends the junction is not consistent with the germline gene, which may arise from a read error.

The repertoire was sequenced with immunoSEQ multiplex PCR; TCRdb's copy has only in-frame clones and lacks some. Of roughly 20,000 clones listed, about 68% were seen once; the top ten hold 27%. The source material was PBMCs, sampled after an allogeneic stem cell transplant with post-transplant cyclophosphamide. This chain joins TRBV5-5 and TRBJ1-2; TRBD1 agrees at 8 bases. The receptor was derived from a male patient aged 25-45 years who received an allogeneic stem cell transplant from a related donor, was CMV-positive, and had acute GVHD only. The T cells may come from the graft donor. The CDR3 here is CASSQDRTGQYGYTF. The CDR3 DNA is TGCGCCAGCAGCCAAGATAGGACAGGGCAATATGGCTACACCTTC.